This T cell receptor beta chain was found in a study of read filtering for tumor transcriptome and immune sequencing. Study-wide background: Among patients, around 18 were male and more than 12 female, aged about 45 to 80 (mean roughly 63). R-ISS stage counts were roughly 8 for I, 15 to 20 for II, 7 for III.

Molecular barcoded adaptors covering alpha/delta and beta/gamma chains were used on roughly 400 ng RNA. TCRdb reanalysed the reads using MiXCR and keeps one entry per CDR3 protein. Among more than 100,000 distinct CDR3 sequences listed, over 10% were seen once. This clonotype came up many times. This CDR3 has 11 amino acids. Germline CDR1 and CDR2: DFQATT and SNEGSKA (reference sequence). Trimming pared 2 bases from V and 1 base from J, leaving 2 bases between. The V and J genes are TRBV20-1 and TRBJ1-1; D not certain. Sequenced input: a population of CD138-negative cells sorted from bone marrow. This receptor was obtained from a donor aged 40 or over with multiple myeloma. CDR3 in amino acids: CSARKNTEAFF. CDR3 nucleotides: TGCAGTGCTAGAAAGAACACTGAAGCTTTCTTT.